This T cell receptor (beta chain) was profiled in a study of synovial regulatory T cells in juvenile arthritis. Profiled with immunoSEQ multiplex PCR; TCRdb holds only in-frame clones, not every one. The sample holds 7,500 to 10,000 clones. Study findings and constraints: Synovial Teff and blood CPL repertoires partially overlapped with iaTreg TCR repertoires, which were largely patient-private.

The germline CDR1 and CDR2 sequences are MDHEN and SYDVKM. This CDR3 contains 15 residues. The nucleotide record is missing. Concerning this clone itself: Its antigen is undetermined.

This TCR came from a donor aged 2-29 years with juvenile idiopathic arthritis. The chain employs TRBV28 and TRBJ1-1. Sequenced sample: Treg cells from blood. Subset in this sample: remaining (HLA-DR-negative) circulating blood Treg cells. The chain's CDR3 is CASSLFGARDTEAFF.